Included here is one TCR beta chain sequence, with context. The identical CDR3 is also encoded by other nucleotide sequences in the sample. Unmatched junction bases numbered 5, after V lost 2 bases and J lost 8 bases. The germline gives CDR1 SEHNR, CDR2 FQNEAQ (reference sequence). The CDR3 is made up of 13 amino acids. This entry belongs to a study of blood T cell repertoires in COVID-19. Study-wide context: Italy, Spain and the United States were the sources of the convalescent and acute COVID-19 samples.

TCRdb's copy holds only in-frame clones and misses some; the assay was immunoSEQ multiplex PCR. The sample holds about 160,000 clones, about 88% seen once. J is TRBJ1-2 and V is TRBV7-9; 7 nucleotides agree with TRBD1. The sequencing sample was made of peripheral blood. The TCR originated in a man in his fifties or sixties with active or convalescent COVID-19. The CDR3 DNA reads as TGTGCCAGCAGCTTACGACAGGGAGGCGGCTACACCTTC. Translation: CASSLRQGGGYTF.